A single T cell receptor beta chain is shown here with its context. A much larger clone differs from this one at a single base, so this may be a read error. TCRdb reanalysed the reads using MiXCR and keeps one entry per CDR3 protein. Among 200,000 to 300,000 distinct CDR3 sequences, under 30% were seen once, and the ten largest hold almost 7.5%. This specimen comes from a study of kidney transplant recipient with SARS-CoV-2 infection. V was clipped by 2 bases and J by 6 bases, with 13 bases between them. Germline-derived CDR1 and CDR2 are KGHSH and LQKENI. The CDR3 has 14 amino acids. This specimen was a blood sample, taken at baseline and around day 110 from a kidney transplant recipient. The chain carries TRBV18 and TRBJ1-2; D remains ambiguous. This clonotype originated in a male patient aged 30 to 40 who had COVID-19 and was a kidney transplant recipient. A share of the T cells may be of graft donor origin. The CDR3 DNA is TGTGCCAGCTCACCAAGCGCGGGCGGGGATGGCTACACCTTC. It yields the protein CASSPSAGGDGYTF.